This T cell receptor (beta chain) emerged from a study of T-cell reconstitution after alpha-beta-depleted transplantation in children. The study, taken as a whole, reports: Fresh T-cell production supplied most of the T-cell counts and diversity seen one year after transplant. Several patients had high TCRbeta diversity at day 60; it came from surviving recipient T cells and thymic progenitors.

TCRbeta library preparation incorporated unique molecular identifiers. TCRdb reprocessed the PCR reads via MiXCR and lists one record per CDR3 protein. This table holds 90,000 to 100,000 distinct CDR3 sequences, 20% to 25% found once. Germline V gene data show CDR1 as MDHEN and CDR2 as SYDVKM. V was clipped by 2 bases and J by 6 bases; unmatched bases: 10. CDR3 length equals 16 residues. A remark on this clonotype: Its antigen is undetermined.

The clonotype was recovered from a boy aged 2 to 10 with acute lymphoblastic leukemia, due to receive a stem cell transplant. The rearrangement joins TRBV28 to TRBJ2-1; 7 bases line up with TRBD2. The source was PBMCs, collected before TCRalphabeta/CD19-depleted stem cell transplant. CDR3 bases: TGTGCCAGCAGTTTAGGGGGGGTGCTCGGGTTCAATGAGCAGTTCTTC. It specifies CASSLGGVLGFNEQFF.